This note documents a single T cell receptor (beta chain) sequence. Data came from immunoSEQ multiplex PCR; TCRdb stores just in-frame clones and leaves some out. The table includes 100,000 to 150,000 clones, roughly nine tenths detected once. The sample originates from a study of control samples from healthy donors and cancer patients. Germline V CDR1 and CDR2: WSHSY, SAAADI. The CDR3 is 15 residues long. Germline trimming cut 5 bases from V and 2 bases from J; bases unmatched to any gene: 6. The V call is TRBV10-2, the J call TRBJ2-7; 10 bases line up with TRBD2. The sequence was obtained from a man younger than 35 in good health. Source material: blood. The CDR3 region has the DNA TGCGCCAGCAGTTTTCTAGCGGGGGATCCCTACGAGCAGTACTTC. Its protein product is CASSFLAGDPYEQYF.